This T cell receptor (beta chain) was profiled in a study of blood T cell repertoires in COVID-19. The overall study: In each case, the material was cDNA or gDNA derived from T cells, B-cell-depleted T cells, or PBMCs.

Germline V CDR1 and CDR2: LGHDT, YNNKEL (reference sequence). Trimming cost V 4 bases and J 5 bases, with 14 bases left between them. CDR3 length equals 14 residues. Sequencing used immunoSEQ multiplex PCR; TCRdb keeps in-frame clones, though not all of them. The data contain about 120,000 clones, roughly nine tenths of them singletons. The sample was peripheral blood. This chain connects TRBV3-1 (or the pseudogene TRBV3-2) to TRBJ1-2; D is possibly TRBD1 (6 bases). This clonotype originated in a man in his fifties or sixties with active COVID-19. CDR3 sequence (DNA): TGTGCCAGCAGCCTTCGACAGGTCCCGTATGGCTACACCTTC. This encodes CASSLRQVPYGYTF.